The 19 T cell receptor beta chains in this list originate from one sample, sequenced in a study of T cell responses to AZD1222 COVID-19 vaccine. Here immunoSEQ multiplex PCR was the method, and the copy in TCRdb shows in-frame clones only, minus some. The sample contains tens of thousands of clones, just over 90% of which appear only once. The starting material was peripheral blood, obtained on day 0 of AZD1222 vaccination. The receptors originated from an adult in good health.

The chain links TRBV5-4 to TRBJ2-7; D might be TRBD1 (6 bases). Germline V CDR1 and CDR2: SGHNT, YYREEE (reference sequence). V gave up 0 bases and J gave up 0 bases, with 13 bases separating them. CDR3 length: 16 amino acids. CDR3 in amino acids: CASSLGPDSSSYEQYF. CDR3 coding DNA: TGTGCCAGCAGCTTGGGGCCGGACAGTTCCTCCTACGAGCAGTACTTC.

The count of this clone is one. The rearrangement joins TRBV7-8 to TRBJ1-3; 8 bases map to TRBD1. Germline lookup yields CDR1 SGHVS and CDR2 FQNEAQ. The CDR3 has 16 residues. V lost 5 bases and J lost 0; bases outside the gene matches: 6. This CDR3 reads CASSLGQGHSGNTIYF. For the CDR3, the DNA is TGTGCCAGCAGCCTTGGACAGGGCCACTCTGGAAACACCATATATTTT.

In this sample, this clone turned up once. The V call is TRBV4-2, the J call TRBJ2-1; the match to TRBD2 covers 9 bases. The CDR3 is 17 amino acids. Germline V gene sequence: CDR1 LGHNA, CDR2 YNFKEQ. Trimming cost V 4 bases and J 6 bases; bases outside gene matches: 13. The CDR3: CASSRWGREGPTNEQFF. The CDR3, as DNA: TGTGCCAGCAGCCGCTGGGGGCGGGAGGGCCCAACCAATGAGCAGTTCTTC.

The chain links TRBV19 to TRBJ2-1, with TRBD2 as a possible D gene (5 bases). Germline values: CDR1 LNHDA, CDR2 SQIVND (reference sequence). This CDR3 contains 15 residues. V shed 5 bases and J shed 1 base, with 12 bases lying between them. CDR3 in DNA: TGTGCCAGTAGTGTGCTTAGCGTTTCCTACAATGAGCAGTTCTTC. Encoded protein: CASSVLSVSYNEQFF. The full variable domain, in which reference TRBV19 and TRBJ2-1 provide the parts outside the CDR3, is DGGITQSPKYLFRKEGQNVTLSCEQNLNHDAMYWYRQDPGQGLRLIYYSQIVNDFQKGDIAEGYSVSREKKESFPLTVTSAQKNPTAFYLCASSVLSVSYNEQFFGPGTRLTVL.

The J gene is TRBJ1-4, the V gene TRBV6-6, with D hard to call. CDR1 and CDR2 from the germline V gene are MNHNY and SVGAGI (reference sequence). V gave up 5 bases and J gave up 4 bases, with 8 bases separating them. This CDR3 comprises 13 residues. The CDR3 bases are TGTGCCAGCAGTCTCTACTTTAATGAAAAACTGTTTTTT. It is translated as CASSLYFNEKLFF.

DNA of the CDR3: TGTGCCAGCAGTGAAGCACGGGGTCAGTATGGCTACACCTTC. Translating gives CASSEARGQYGYTF. V and J are TRBV6-1 and TRBJ1-2; D not resolved. The CDR3 sequence is 14 residues long. Between the trimmed V and J ends, which lost 0 bases and 5 bases, there was a span of 10 bases. Germline loops: CDR1 MNHNS, CDR2 SASEGT.

The J gene is TRBJ2-7, the V gene TRBV7-8, with D perhaps matching TRBD1 (5 bases). Germline loops: CDR1 SGHVS, CDR2 FQNEAQ. CDR3 size: 18 residues. Trimming stripped 0 bases from V and 5 bases from J, with 23 bases between. This CDR3 reads CASSLAGLTGPLWDEQYF. The CDR3 DNA reads TGTGCCAGCAGCTTAGCGGGGCTCACTGGCCCTCTCTGGGACGAGCAGTACTTC.

The V call is TRBV6-1, the J call TRBJ1-1, with TRBD1 as a possible D gene (6 bases). The CDR3 covers 16 residues. V was shortened by 3 bases and J by 0 bases, with 14 bases between the two germline ends. Germline lookup yields CDR1 MNHNS and CDR2 SASEGT. The CDR3 spells CASSDLEGGLNTEAFF. Here the CDR3 DNA reads TGTGCCAGCAGTGACTTGGAGGGGGGATTGAACACTGAAGCTTTCTTT.

V usage is TRBV6-5 and J usage is TRBJ2-7; a weak D match, TRBD1 (5 bases). Per germline, CDR1 MNHEY and CDR2 SVGAGI. This CDR3 spans 13 amino acids. V was trimmed by 7 bases and J by 0 bases, leaving 10 bases between them. CDR3 sequence reads: CASITTDSYEQYF. The CDR3, as DNA: TGTGCCAGCATTACGACAGACTCCTACGAGCAGTACTTC.

The chain uses TRBV24-1 and TRBJ2-5; D is uncertain. Trimming took 3 bases from V and 4 from J, leaving 11 bases between them. The germline V gene encodes CDR1 KGHDR and CDR2 SFDVKD. The CDR3 covers 14 residues. CDR3 coding DNA: TGTGCCACCAGTGATGGGTCTCCTCGAGAGACCCAGTACTTC. Amino acids: CATSDGSPRETQYF.

J is TRBJ1-3 and V is TRBV7-3; D call uncertain. CDR1 and CDR2 from the germline V gene are SGHTA and FQGTGA. This CDR3 contains 16 residues. V lost 0 bases and J 4 bases, leaving 13 bases between the germline ends. Here the CDR3 DNA reads TGTGCCAGCAGCTTAACAGCGGTGGGGAAAGGAAACACCATATATTTT. Its protein is CASSLTAVGKGNTIYF.

The chain recombines TRBV7-9 with TRBJ1-1; D might be TRBD1 (6 bases). Deletions cut 6 bases from V and 6 bases from J, with 11 bases between. Looked up from germline, CDR1 is SEHNR and CDR2 is FQNEAQ (reference sequence). The CDR3 sequence is 12 residues long. The CDR3 here is CASRAGQPEAFF. In DNA form, the CDR3 reads TGTGCCAGCAGGGCCGGACAGCCTGAAGCTTTCTTT.

The chain links TRBV28 to TRBJ2-7; TRBD1 matches 7 bases. The V and J ends lost 1 base and 6 bases, in that order; junction bases with no gene match: 6. This CDR3 is 14 amino acids long. Germline CDR1 reads MDHEN; CDR2 reads SYDVKM. CDR3 sequence reads: CASSLFGQVREQYF. Here the CDR3 DNA reads TGTGCCAGCAGTTTATTCGGACAGGTCCGCGAGCAGTACTTC.

The chain has TRBV5-1 and TRBJ1-3; TRBD1 is a possible D gene (6 bases). The V gene lost 4 bases and the J gene lost 2 bases, with 10 bases spanning the gap. The CDR3 runs to 14 residues. CDR1 is SGHRS and CDR2 is YFSETQ in the germline V gene. The CDR3 is CASSDGTPGNTIYF. The CDR3 nucleotides are TGCGCCAGCAGCGACGGGACACCTGGAAACACCATATATTTT.

This chain connects TRBV6-2 or TRBV6-3 to TRBJ2-1; 14 bases map to TRBD2. The ends lost 5 bases at V and 8 bases at J; junction bases unmatched: 8. The CDR3 totals 16 residues. Germline values: CDR1 MNHEY, CDR2 SVGEGT. The CDR3 loop reads CASSDGLAGGRDEQFF. The CDR3 coding sequence is TGTGCCAGCAGTGACGGACTAGCGGGAGGCAGGGATGAGCAGTTCTTC.

The gene calls are TRBV5-1 and TRBJ2-7; 8 bases line up with TRBD2. CDR1 and CDR2 (germline): SGHRS, YFSETQ. V lost 2 bases, J lost 4 bases, and 8 bases stayed unmatched. The CDR3 contains 15 residues. The CDR3 spells CASSFALAEGYEQYF. The CDR3 bases are TGCGCCAGCAGCTTTGCACTAGCGGAGGGATACGAGCAGTACTTC.

The J gene is TRBJ2-5, the V gene TRBV7-9; D gene unclear. Germline loops: CDR1 SEHNR, CDR2 FQNEAQ (reference sequence). The CDR3 sequence is 13 residues long. Trimming stripped 5 bases from V and 1 base from J, with 8 bases between. The CDR3 loop reads CASSQPPQETQYF. The CDR3 DNA reads as TGTGCCAGCAGCCAGCCCCCCCAAGAGACCCAGTACTTC.

The CDR3 is CASSSPLAGPRTGELFF. In DNA, the CDR3 is TGTGCCAGCAGCTCACCCCTAGCGGGGCCGAGGACCGGGGAGCTGTTTTTT. The rearrangement uses TRBV7-3 and TRBJ2-2, with TRBD2 matching 9 bases. The length of the CDR3 is 17 residues. V was clipped by 4 bases and J by 5 bases; unmatched bases: 11. Germline V gene lookup returns CDR1 SGHTA and CDR2 FQGTGA.

This chain links TRBV27 with TRBJ2-7, with a weak D call TRBD2 (6 bases). This CDR3 is 15 amino acids long. V was trimmed by 6 bases and J by 0 bases, leaving 15 bases between them. CDR1 and CDR2 (germline): MNHEY, SMNVEV (reference sequence). CDR3 sequence (DNA): TGTGCCAGCAGGCCCTCGGGGGAGCCCTCCTACGAGCAGTACTTC. Translating it yields CASRPSGEPSYEQYF.